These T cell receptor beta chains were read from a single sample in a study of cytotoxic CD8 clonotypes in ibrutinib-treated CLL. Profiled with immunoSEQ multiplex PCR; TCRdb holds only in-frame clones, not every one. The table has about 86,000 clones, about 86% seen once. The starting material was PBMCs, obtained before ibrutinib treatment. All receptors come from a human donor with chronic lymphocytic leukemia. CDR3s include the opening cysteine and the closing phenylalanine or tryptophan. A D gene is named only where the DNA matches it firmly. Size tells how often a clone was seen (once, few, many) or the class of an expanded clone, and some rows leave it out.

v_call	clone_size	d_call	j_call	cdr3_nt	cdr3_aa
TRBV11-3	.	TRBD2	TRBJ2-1	TGTGCCAGCAGCTTAGAATTTCTAGCGGGACTCAATGAGCAGTTCTTC	CASSLEFLAGLNEQFF
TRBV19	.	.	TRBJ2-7	TGTGCCAGTAGTATCGGGTACAGTTACGAGCAGTACTTC	CASSIGYSYEQYF
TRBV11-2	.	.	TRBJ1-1	TGTGCCAGCAGCTTAGTAACTAGGGGGAACACTGAAGCTTTCTTT	CASSLVTRGNTEAFF
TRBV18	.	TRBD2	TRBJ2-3	TGTGCCAGCTCACCACTAGATAGCGGGAGCTCAAATACGCAGTATTTT	CASSPLDSGSSNTQYF
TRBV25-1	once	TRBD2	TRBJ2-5	TGTGCCAGCAGTCGGGGACTAGCGGGGAACCAAGAGACCCAGTACTTC	CASSRGLAGNQETQYF
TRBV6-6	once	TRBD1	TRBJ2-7	TGTGCCAGTCGACAGGGGGCGTACGAGCAGTACTTC	CASRQGAYEQYF
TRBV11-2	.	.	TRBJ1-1	TGTGCCAGCAGCGAGACCCGGGGGCTTACTGAAGCTTTCTTT	CASSETRGLTEAFF
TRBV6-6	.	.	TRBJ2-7	TGTGCCAGCAGTTTTACCCAGGGGTATGGGACCTACGAGCAGTACTTC	CASSFTQGYGTYEQYF
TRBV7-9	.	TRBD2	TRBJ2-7	TGTGCCAGCAGCTCTACTAGCGGGAACTACGAGCAGTACTTC	CASSSTSGNYEQYF
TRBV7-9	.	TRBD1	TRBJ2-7	TGTGCCAGCAGCGCGTTAGGACAGGGTGGGCACTACGAGCAGTACTTC	CASSALGQGGHYEQYF
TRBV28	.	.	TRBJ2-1	TGTGCCAGCAGTTTCTCAGTCGGACGAAGCTCCTACAATGAGCAGTTCTTC	CASSFSVGRSSYNEQFF
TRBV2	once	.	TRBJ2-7	TGTGCCAGTGGGACTCTTTACGAGCAGTACTTC	CASGTLYEQYF
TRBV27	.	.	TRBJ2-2	TGTGCCAGCAGTTTAAGCGGAACGTACACCGGGGAGCTGTTTTTT	CASSLSGTYTGELFF
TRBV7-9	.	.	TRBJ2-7	TGTGCCAGCAGCTTCCCTCCGGGGGTAGCGGAAGCCTACGAGCAGTACTTC	CASSFPPGVAEAYEQYF
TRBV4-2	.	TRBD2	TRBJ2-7	TGTGCCAGCAGCCACCAGGCGGGGTGGCTAGCGGGAGGCCTGAGCTCCTACGAGCAGTACTTC	CASSHQAGWLAGGLSSYEQYF
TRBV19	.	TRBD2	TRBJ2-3	TGTGCCAGTAGTATCCTGGCGGGAGTAGGAGATACGCAGTATTTT	CASSILAGVGDTQYF
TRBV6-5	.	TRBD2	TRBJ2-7	TGTGCCAGCAGCTCTCCCGGGAGGACCTACGAGCAGTACTTC	CASSSPGRTYEQYF
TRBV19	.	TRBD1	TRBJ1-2	TGTGCCACTAAAATTAGGACAGGGGGCGCATTAACTAACTATGGCTACACCTTC	CATKIRTGGALTNYGYTF
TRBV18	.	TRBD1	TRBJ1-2	TGTGCCAGCTCGTTACAGGGGGGAGACTATGGCTACACCTTC	CASSLQGGDYGYTF
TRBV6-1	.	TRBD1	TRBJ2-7	TGTGCCAGCATTCGGGGGACAGGGCTCTACGAGCAGTACTTC	CASIRGTGLYEQYF
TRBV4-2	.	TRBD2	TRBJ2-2	TGTGCCAGCACTAGGGGACTAGCGGCATCGGGGACCGGGGAGCTGTTTTTT	CASTRGLAASGTGELFF
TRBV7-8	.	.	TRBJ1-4	TGTGCCAGCAGCTTAGTGGGGGGGGTCAGCGGGCTCCCTAATGAAAAACTGTTTTTT	CASSLVGGVSGLPNEKLFF
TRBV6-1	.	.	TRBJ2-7	TGTGCCAGCAATCTAGGGAGCTCCTACGAGCAGTACTTC	CASNLGSSYEQYF
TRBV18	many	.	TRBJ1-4	TGTGCCAGCTCACCTGGACGGGTTAATAATGAAAAACTGTTTTTT	CASSPGRVNNEKLFF
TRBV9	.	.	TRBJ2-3	TGTGCCAGCAGCCTAACGGACGGGTACACAGATACGCAGTATTTT	CASSLTDGYTDTQYF
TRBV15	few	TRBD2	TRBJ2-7	TGTGCCACCAGCAAAGAGCCAGCGGGGACCACACCCTACGAGCAGTACTTC	CATSKEPAGTTPYEQYF
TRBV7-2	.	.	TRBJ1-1	TGTGCCAGCAGCTCGGTGGTTACTGAAGCTTTCTTT	CASSSVVTEAFF
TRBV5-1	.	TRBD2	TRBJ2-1	TGCGCCAGCAGAATTAGGGTTGCGGGAGAGAACCCCTACAATGAGCAGTTCTTC	CASRIRVAGENPYNEQFF
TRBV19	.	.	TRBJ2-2	TGTGCCAGTAAATATGTAAAAGCGGAGCTCACCGGGGAGCTGTTTTTT	CASKYVKAELTGELFF
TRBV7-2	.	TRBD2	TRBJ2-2	TGTGCCAGCAGCTCCTCCCACGGACTAGCGGGAGTGTACACCGGGGAGCTGTTTTTT	CASSSSHGLAGVYTGELFF
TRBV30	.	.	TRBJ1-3	TGTGCCTGGAGTCCCGGTCCGGGCACTGGAAACACCATATATTTT	CAWSPGPGTGNTIYF
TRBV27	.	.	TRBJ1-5	TGTGCCAGCAGTTTTAGGGGCACTCAGCCCCAGCATTTT	CASSFRGTQPQHF
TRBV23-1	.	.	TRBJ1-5	TGCGCCAGCAGTCCCCAGGGTTCTGAACAGCCCCAGCATTTT	CASSPQGSEQPQHF
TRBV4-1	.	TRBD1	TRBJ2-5	TGCGCCAGCAGCCAAGATAATACAGGGGGCCAAGAGACCCAGTACTTC	CASSQDNTGGQETQYF
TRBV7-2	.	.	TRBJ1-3	TGTGCCAGCAGCTTAATGTCGAGCCCCAGCTCTGGAAACACCATATATTTT	CASSLMSSPSSGNTIYF
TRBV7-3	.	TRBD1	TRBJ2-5	TGTGCCAGCAGCCCCAGGGGGCGCGGGGAGACCCAGTACTTC	CASSPRGRGETQYF
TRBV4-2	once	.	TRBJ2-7	TGTGCCAGCAGGTTCTACGGACATGATCGAAACGACTACACCTACGAGCAGTACTTC	CASRFYGHDRNDYTYEQYF
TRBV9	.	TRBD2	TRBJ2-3	TGTGCCAGCAGCGATAGCGGGGGGATGGCGCAGTATTTT	CASSDSGGMAQYF
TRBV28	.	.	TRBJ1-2	TGTGCCAGCAAGAGTGGGCCGAACTATGGCTACACCTTC	CASKSGPNYGYTF
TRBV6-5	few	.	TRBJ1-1	TGTGCCAGCATCAGTAAACGAGGATACACTGAAGCTTTCTTT	CASISKRGYTEAFF
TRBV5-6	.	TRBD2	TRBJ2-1	TGTGCCAGCAGCTTGGCAGGGTCGAGCGGGAGAGGGCGCGGCTATGAGCAGTTCTTC	CASSLAGSSGRGRGYEQFF
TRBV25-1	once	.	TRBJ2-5	TGTGCCAGCGCTTCGGACTCGTGGGAAGAGACCCAGTACTTC	CASASDSWEETQYF
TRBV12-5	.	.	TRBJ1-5	TGTGCTAGTGGTTCAGGACAGTCTGGAAGAGGCAATCAGCCCCAGCATTTT	CASGSGQSGRGNQPQHF
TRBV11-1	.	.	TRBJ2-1	TGTGCCAGCACCCCCTGGGGGAGCTCCTACAATGAGCAGTTCTTC	CASTPWGSSYNEQFF
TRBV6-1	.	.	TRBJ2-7	TGTGCCAGCGCGATCGGCGGCTCCTACGAGCAGTACTTC	CASAIGGSYEQYF
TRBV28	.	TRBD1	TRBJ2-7	TGTGCCACCCAGGACAGGGGCCCCTCTGGGGAGCAGTACTTC	CATQDRGPSGEQYF
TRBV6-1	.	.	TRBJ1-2	TGTGCCAGCAGTGAAGGCAGGGTAGGCTATGGCTACACCTTC	CASSEGRVGYGYTF
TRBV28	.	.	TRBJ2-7	TGTGCCAGCAGTTCCACGGGACGTGCGGCCTACGAGCAGTACTTC	CASSSTGRAAYEQYF
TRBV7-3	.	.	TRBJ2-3	TGTGCCAGCAGCTCCCGCCGATTCACAGATACGCAGTATTTT	CASSSRRFTDTQYF
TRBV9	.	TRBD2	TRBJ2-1	TGTGCCAGCAGCGTAGGAGGCGGGAGGGTCGACAATGAGCAGTTCTTC	CASSVGGGRVDNEQFF
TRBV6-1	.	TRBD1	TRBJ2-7	TGTGCCAGCAGTGAAGCCTCAGGACAGGGCGGGAACGAGCAGTACTTC	CASSEASGQGGNEQYF
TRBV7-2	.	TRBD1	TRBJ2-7	TGTGCCAGCAGCCGACCCACAAAAAGACAGGGCCGGAGCTACGAGCAGTACTTC	CASSRPTKRQGRSYEQYF
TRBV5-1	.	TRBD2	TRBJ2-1	TGCGCCAGCAGCTTGGTGACTAGCGGGTCGTACAATGAGCAGTTCTTC	CASSLVTSGSYNEQFF
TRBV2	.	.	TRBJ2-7	TGTGCCAGCAGTGTGCCCGGCAGAATCTACGAGCAGTACTTC	CASSVPGRIYEQYF
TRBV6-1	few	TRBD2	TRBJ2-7	TGTGCCAGCACAGCGCGGGAGGTGAACGAGCAGTACTTC	CASTAREVNEQYF
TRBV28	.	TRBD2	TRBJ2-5	TGTGCCAGCAGTCTCCGTTGGATAGCGGGAGGGAGAGAGACCCAGTACTTC	CASSLRWIAGGRETQYF
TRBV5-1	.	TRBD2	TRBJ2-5	TGCGCCAGCAGCGGGCTAGCGGGAGGATTGGAGACCCAGTACTTC	CASSGLAGGLETQYF
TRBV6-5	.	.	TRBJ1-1	TGTGCCAGCACCAAGGGGAGCCTGAACACTGAAGCTTTCTTT	CASTKGSLNTEAFF
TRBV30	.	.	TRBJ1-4	TGTGCCTGGAAGGGGAGGGATGAAAAACTGTTTTTT	CAWKGRDEKLFF
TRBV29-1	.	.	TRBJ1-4	TGCAGCGTAAGAACAGAAGAGGAAAAACTGTTTTTT	CSVRTEEEKLFF